Below are 21 T cell receptor beta chains sequenced from a single sample in a study of T cell repertoires in cytomegalovirus infection (dated by TCRdb to between 2018 and 2021). What this sample's treatment or condition label stands for: in vitro stimulation with specific CMV peptide epitopes to enrich CMV-specific T cells. The instrument was an Illumina HiSeq 1500. Clones were called with MiXCR by TCRdb after fastp trimmed the public reads at Q25, and only in-frame beta chains were retained. Entries that share a CDR3 protein sequence are merged under the most common genes and DNA. Present in this sample are about 890,000 distinct CDR3 sequences, approximately 31% of which were seen just once. The ten largest account for 13% of the sample. Their antigen targets remain unknown. The material sequenced was cultured CD8+ T cells from PBMCs, taken from culture after CMV antigen stimulation. The receptors derive from a human donor in good health (CMV status not recorded). Some clones in this sample may be carry-over from other donors' samples.

CDR3 in amino acids: CASSQEDRANTIYF. The CDR3 DNA sequence: TGCGCCAGCAGCCAAGAAGACAGGGCCAACACCATATATTTT. V and J are TRBV4-1 and TRBJ1-3, with 7 bases fitting TRBD1. This CDR3 has 14 residues. Germline CDR1 MGHRA, CDR2 YSYEKL. The ends lost 0 bases at V and 7 bases at J; junction bases unmatched: 3.

This clonotype was picked up many times. The CDR3 sequence is CASSYNRGSGETQYF. In DNA form, the CDR3 reads TGTGCCAGCAGCTACAACAGGGGGTCTGGGGAGACCCAGTACTTC. This rearrangement joins TRBV7-2 to TRBJ2-5; 8 nucleotides align to TRBD1. In germline, CDR1 is SGHTA, CDR2 FQGNSA. Losses at the gene ends were 4 bases for V and 5 bases for J; bases not matched to a gene: 9. The CDR3 length is 15 residues.

V is TRBV4-3 and J is TRBJ1-1; unclear D gene. The CDR3 covers 16 residues. Germline CDR1 LGHNA, CDR2 YSLEER. V lost 3 bases to trimming and J lost 5 bases, with 19 bases between them. The CDR3, as DNA: TGCGCCAGCAGCCAGGAGTATACCGACCGCGGGACTGAAGCTTTCTTT. This encodes CASSQEYTDRGTEAFF.

This clonotype was detected a few times. J is TRBJ1-1 and V is TRBV27; no clear D. CDR3 length: 13 residues. Deletions cut 2 bases from V and 6 bases from J, with 10 bases between. CDR1 is MNHEY, CDR2 SMNVEV, per germline (reference sequence). The CDR3 here is CASSLGRISEAFF. CDR3 nucleotide sequence: TGTGCCAGCAGTTTAGGGAGGATCTCTGAAGCTTTCTTT.

This clonotype was detected only a few times. The V and J genes are TRBV12-5 and TRBJ2-1, with D tentatively TRBD1 (7 bases). The V gene lost 3 bases and the J gene lost 5 bases, with 17 bases spanning the gap. The CDR3 runs 16 residues. CDR1 LGHNT and CDR2 FRNRAP come from the germline V gene. The CDR3 DNA sequence: TGTGCTAGTGGTTTAGTTTGGACAGGAGGGGACAATGAGCAGTTCTTC. Its translation: CASGLVWTGGDNEQFF.

V gene TRBV6-5 combines with J gene TRBJ1-1, with D maybe TRBD1 (5 bases). This CDR3 is built from 12 residues. Germline V gene lookup returns CDR1 MNHEY and CDR2 SVGAGI. In nucleotides, the CDR3 is TGTGCGACAATAGGGGTTAACACTGAAGCTTTCTTT. Residues: CATIGVNTEAFF.

This chain uses TRBV7-6 with TRBJ2-5; D gene uncertain. The length of the CDR3 is 11 residues. The germline gives CDR1 SGHVS, CDR2 FNYEAQ. V dropped 4 bases and J dropped 7 bases, with 7 bases sitting between them. Written as DNA, the CDR3 is TGTGCCAGCAGCTCTACCGGGACCCAGTACTTC. Residues: CASSSTGTQYF.

There are a few counts of this clonotype. The rearrangement uses TRBV28 and TRBJ2-5; D might be TRBD1 (5 bases). The germline gives CDR1 MDHEN, CDR2 SYDVKM. There are 16 residues in the CDR3. The V and J ends lost 5 bases and 2 bases respectively, with 18 bases between them. The CDR3 sequence is CASSPRRTRVQETQYF. The DNA for the CDR3 is TGTGCCAGCAGTCCCCGTAGGACACGGGTTCAAGAGACCCAGTACTTC. Full variable domain (rest looked up from reference TRBV28 and TRBJ2-5): DVKVTQSSRYLVKRTGEKVFLECVQDMDHENMFWYRQDPGLGLRLIYFSYDVKMKEKGDIPEGYSVSREKKERFSLILESASTNQTSMYLCASSPRRTRVQETQYFGPGTRLLVL.

The chain employs TRBV7-6 and TRBJ2-2, with 9 bases matching TRBD1. The CDR3 runs 15 residues. The trim removed 3 bases at V and 6 bases at J, leaving 5 bases unmatched. CDR1 and CDR2 (germline): SGHVS, FNYEAQ. The CDR3 here is CASSLTDRGAGELFF. Here the CDR3 DNA reads TGTGCCAGCAGCTTGACGGACAGGGGCGCCGGGGAGCTGTTTTTT.

V usage is TRBV20-1 and J usage is TRBJ2-6; D unresolved. CDR1 and CDR2 from the germline V gene are DFQATT and SNEGSKA (reference sequence). The CDR3 is 13 amino acids. The CDR3 spells CTARRTGANVLTF. CDR3 sequence (DNA): TGCACCGCTCGACGGACTGGGGCCAACGTCCTGACTTTC.

This clonotype was seen repeatedly, ten times or more. The chain couples TRBV7-8 to TRBJ2-5; the match to TRBD2 covers 14 bases. Germline CDR1 is SGHVS and CDR2 is FQNEAQ. The CDR3 totals 18 residues. The trim removed 0 bases at V and 4 bases at J, leaving 7 bases unmatched. CDR3 loop: CASSLATRLAGGRETQYF. DNA for the CDR3: TGTGCCAGCAGCTTAGCGACCCGACTAGCGGGGGGGCGAGAGACCCAGTACTTC.

The rearrangement uses TRBV19 and TRBJ2-2; D gene uncertain. CDR1 LNHDA and CDR2 SQIVND come from the germline V gene (reference sequence). This CDR3 has 13 amino acids. V lost 3 bases and J 6 bases, leaving 8 bases between the germline ends. This chain's CDR3 is CASSIIVAGELFF. The CDR3 DNA sequence: TGTGCCAGTAGTATTATCGTTGCCGGGGAGCTGTTTTTT.

There are a few counts of this clonotype. The chain employs TRBV20-1 and TRBJ2-1, with 7 bases that match TRBD2. Germline CDR1 reads DFQATT; CDR2 reads SNEGSKA (reference sequence). The CDR3 totals 15 residues. V trimming: 5 bases; J trimming: 4 bases; junction bases outside the gene matches: 11. The CDR3 nucleotides are TGCAGTGCTCTCTACCTAGCGGAGATATACAATGAGCAGTTCTTC. As protein: CSALYLAEIYNEQFF.

This clonotype turned up a few times. The CDR3 is CSVRVGTEAFF. The CDR3, as DNA: TGCAGCGTCCGGGTGGGCACTGAAGCTTTCTTT. The chain uses TRBV29-1 and TRBJ1-1; the D is unclear. The CDR3 loop spans 11 amino acids. V gave up 6 bases and J gave up 4 bases, with 9 bases separating them. Germline V gene data show CDR1 as SQVTM and CDR2 as ANQGSEA.

The CDR3 region is CSARPYSSGGDRSESNEQFF. The CDR3 bases are TGCAGTGCTAGACCCTATTCTAGCGGGGGGGATAGGAGTGAGTCGAATGAGCAGTTCTTC. The gene calls are TRBV20-1 and TRBJ2-1, with TRBD2 matching 12 bases. V was clipped by 2 bases and J by 7 bases; unmatched bases: 21. Germline CDR1 and CDR2: DFQATT and SNEGSKA (reference sequence). This CDR3 has 20 amino acids.

This chain uses TRBV11-2 with TRBJ1-2; TRBD1 might be the D (6 bases). Trimming cost V 2 bases and J 5 bases, with 15 bases left between them. The CDR3 length is 15 residues. Germline CDR1 reads SGHAT; CDR2 reads FQNNGV. The CDR3 bases are TGTGCCAGCAGCTTAAAAAGCGGGCAGGGGTATGGCTACACCTTC. This encodes CASSLKSGQGYGYTF. The full variable domain, with the rest looked up from reference TRBV11-2 and TRBJ1-2, is EAGVAQSPRYKIIEKRQSVAFWCNPISGHATLYWYQQILGQGPKLLIQFQNNGVVDDSQLPKDRFSAERLKGVDSTLKIQPAKLEDSAVYLCASSLKSGQGYGYTFGSGTRLTVV.

This clonotype was counted ten times or more. This chain's CDR3 is CATPGTPNTEAFF. DNA for the CDR3: TGTGCCACACCCGGGACACCTAACACTGAAGCTTTCTTT. The V gene is TRBV7-2, the J gene TRBJ1-1, with a tentative D call TRBD1 (6 bases). V lost 10 bases and J lost 2, with 14 bases in between. CDR1 is SGHTA and CDR2 is FQGNSA in the germline V gene. The CDR3 is made up of 13 amino acids.

This clonotype was seen a few times. The chain combines TRBV19 with TRBJ2-5; D is uncertain. The CDR3 extends over 13 amino acids. Germline V CDR1 and CDR2: LNHDA, SQIVND (reference sequence). Trimming removed 5 bases from V and 4 bases from J, with 11 bases in between. CDR3 coding DNA: TGTGCCAGTAGTGGGCACGACGGAGAGACCCAGTACTTC. This sequence encodes CASSGHDGETQYF.

This clonotype has a handful of counts. The chain is built from TRBV2 and TRBJ1-3; D remains ambiguous. CDR1 is SNHLY, CDR2 FYNNEI, per germline. CDR3 size: 10 residues. V was pared by 8 bases and J by 5 bases, with 4 bases between. CDR3 in DNA: TGTGCCAGCCTTCGAAACACCATATATTTT. It yields the protein CASLRNTIYF.

The chain uses TRBV7-9 and TRBJ2-2, with no clear D. Trimming took 1 base from V and 0 from J, leaving 9 bases between them. CDR3 length: 16 amino acids. The germline CDR1 and CDR2 sequences are SEHNR and FQNEAQ (reference sequence). CDR3 residues: CASSLGGGSNTGELFF. The CDR3 DNA reads TGTGCCAGCAGCTTAGGAGGCGGATCGAACACCGGGGAGCTGTTTTTT.

This clonotype turned up a few times. The V call is TRBV6-6, the J call TRBJ2-7; 9 positions match TRBD1. Unmatched junction bases numbered 8, after V lost 8 bases and J lost 0 bases. CDR1 is MNHNY and CDR2 is SVGAGI in the germline V gene (reference sequence). The CDR3 spans 15 residues. CDR3 sequence reads: CASGQGQGISYEQYV. The CDR3 coding sequence is TGTGCCAGCGGACAGGGACAGGGCATCTCCTACGAGCAGTACGTC.